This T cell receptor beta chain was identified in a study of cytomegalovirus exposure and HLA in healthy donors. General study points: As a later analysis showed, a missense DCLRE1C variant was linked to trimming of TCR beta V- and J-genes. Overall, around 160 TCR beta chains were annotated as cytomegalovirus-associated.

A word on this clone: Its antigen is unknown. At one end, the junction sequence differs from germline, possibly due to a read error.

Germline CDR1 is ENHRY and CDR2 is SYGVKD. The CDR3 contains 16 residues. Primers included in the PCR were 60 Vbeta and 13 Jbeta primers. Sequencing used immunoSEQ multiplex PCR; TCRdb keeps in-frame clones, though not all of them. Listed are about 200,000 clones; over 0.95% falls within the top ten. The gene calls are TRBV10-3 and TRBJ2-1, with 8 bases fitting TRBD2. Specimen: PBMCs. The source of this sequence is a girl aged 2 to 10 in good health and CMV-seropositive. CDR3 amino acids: CATSSGALTGGYEQFF. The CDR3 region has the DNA TGTGCCACCAGTAGCGGGGCTTTGACTGGGGGGTATGAGCAGTTCTTC.